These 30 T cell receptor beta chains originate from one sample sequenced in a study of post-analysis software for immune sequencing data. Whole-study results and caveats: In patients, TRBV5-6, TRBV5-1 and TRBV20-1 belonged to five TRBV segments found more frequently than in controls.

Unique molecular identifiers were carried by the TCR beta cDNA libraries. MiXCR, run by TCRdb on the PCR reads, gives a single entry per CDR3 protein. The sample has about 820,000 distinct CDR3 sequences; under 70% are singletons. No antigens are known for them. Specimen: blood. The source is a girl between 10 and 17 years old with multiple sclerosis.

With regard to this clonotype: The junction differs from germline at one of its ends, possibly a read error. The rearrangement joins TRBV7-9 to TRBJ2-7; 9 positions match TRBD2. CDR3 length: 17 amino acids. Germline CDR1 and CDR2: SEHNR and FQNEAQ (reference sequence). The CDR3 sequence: CPSSLSSLAGLPYEQYF. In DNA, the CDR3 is TGTCCCAGCAGCTTATCGTCCCTAGCGGGATTACCATACGAGCAGTACTTC.

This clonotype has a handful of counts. The CDR3 DNA reads as TGCGCCAGCAGTGCGACAGGGCCTCCCTACGAGCAGTACTTC. Its translation is CASSATGPPYEQYF. The V gene is TRBV10-2, the J gene TRBJ2-7; TRBD1 agrees at 7 bases. Trimming removed 4 bases from V and 2 bases from J; junction bases left unmatched: 5. The germline V gene has CDR1 WSHSY and CDR2 SAAADI. The CDR3 sequence is 14 residues long.

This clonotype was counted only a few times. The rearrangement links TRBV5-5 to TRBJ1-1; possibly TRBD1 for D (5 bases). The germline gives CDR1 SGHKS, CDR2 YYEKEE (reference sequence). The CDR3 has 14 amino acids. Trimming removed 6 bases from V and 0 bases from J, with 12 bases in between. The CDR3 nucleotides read TGTGCCAGCACCCTCCGGGACTTGAACACTGAAGCTTTCTTT. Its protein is CASTLRDLNTEAFF.

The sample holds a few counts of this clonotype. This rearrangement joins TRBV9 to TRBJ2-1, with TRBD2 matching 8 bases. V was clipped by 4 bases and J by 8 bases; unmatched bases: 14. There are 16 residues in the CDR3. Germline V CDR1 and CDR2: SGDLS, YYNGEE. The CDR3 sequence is CASSPGGTRRHHEQFF. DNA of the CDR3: TGTGCCAGCAGCCCTGGGGGGACTAGGCGGCATCATGAGCAGTTCTTC.

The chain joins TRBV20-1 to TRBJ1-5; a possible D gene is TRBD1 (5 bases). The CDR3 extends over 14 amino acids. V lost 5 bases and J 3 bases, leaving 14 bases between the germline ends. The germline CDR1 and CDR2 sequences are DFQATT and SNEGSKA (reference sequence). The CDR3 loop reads CSAEGRVSNQPQHF. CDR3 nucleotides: TGCAGTGCTGAGGGCAGGGTTTCCAATCAGCCCCAGCATTTT.

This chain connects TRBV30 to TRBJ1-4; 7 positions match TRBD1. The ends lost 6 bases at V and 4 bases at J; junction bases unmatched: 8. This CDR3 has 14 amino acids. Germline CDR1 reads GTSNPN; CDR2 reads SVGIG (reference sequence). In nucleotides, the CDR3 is TGTGCCTGCTCCTATGGGACAGTTAATGAAAAACTGTTTTTT. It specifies CACSYGTVNEKLFF.

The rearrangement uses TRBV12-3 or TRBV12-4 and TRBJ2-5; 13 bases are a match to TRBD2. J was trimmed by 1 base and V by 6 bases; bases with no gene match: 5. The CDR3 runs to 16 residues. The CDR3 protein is CASSLTSGRPQETQYF. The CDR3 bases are TGTGCCAGCAGCCTGACTAGCGGGAGGCCCCAAGAGACCCAGTACTTC.

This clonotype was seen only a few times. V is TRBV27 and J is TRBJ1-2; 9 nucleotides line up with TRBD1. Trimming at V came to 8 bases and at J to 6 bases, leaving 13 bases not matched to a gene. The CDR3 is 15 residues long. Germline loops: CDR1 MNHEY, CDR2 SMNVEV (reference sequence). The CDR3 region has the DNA TGTGCCAGCTCGGGACAGGGCGTGCTAAGGGATGGCTACACCTTC. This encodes CASSGQGVLRDGYTF.

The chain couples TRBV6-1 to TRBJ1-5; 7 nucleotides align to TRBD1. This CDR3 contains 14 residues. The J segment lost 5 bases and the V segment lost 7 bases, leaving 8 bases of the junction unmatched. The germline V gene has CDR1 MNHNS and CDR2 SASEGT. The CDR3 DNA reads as TGTGCCAGCACCGAGGGACAGTGGGATCAGCCCCAGCATTTT. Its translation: CASTEGQWDQPQHF.

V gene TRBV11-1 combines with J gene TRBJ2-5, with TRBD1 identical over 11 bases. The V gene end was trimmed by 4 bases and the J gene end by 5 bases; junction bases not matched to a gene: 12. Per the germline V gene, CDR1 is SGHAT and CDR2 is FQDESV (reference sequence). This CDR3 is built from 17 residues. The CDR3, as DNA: TGTGCCAGCAGCTCTTACCCCGGACAGGGGGCTGCGGAGACCCAGTACTTC. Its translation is CASSSYPGQGAAETQYF. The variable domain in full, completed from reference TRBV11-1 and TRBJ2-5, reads EAEVAQSPRYKITEKSQAVAFWCDPISGHATLYWYRQILGQGPELLVQFQDESVVDDSQLPKDRFSAERLKGVDSTLKIQPAELGDSAMYLCASSSYPGQGAAETQYFGPGTRLLVL.

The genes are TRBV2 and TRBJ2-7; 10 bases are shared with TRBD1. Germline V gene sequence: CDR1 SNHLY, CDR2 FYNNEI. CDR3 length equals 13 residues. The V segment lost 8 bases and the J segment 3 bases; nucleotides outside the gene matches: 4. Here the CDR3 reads CASLGTGVYEQYF. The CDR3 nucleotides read TGTGCCAGCCTCGGGACAGGGGTCTACGAGCAGTACTTC. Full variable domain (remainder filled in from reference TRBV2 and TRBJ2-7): EPEVTQTPSHQVTQMGQEVILRCVPISNHLYFYWYRQILGQKVEFLVSFYNNEISEKSEIFDDQFSVERPDGSNFTLKIRSTKLEDSAMYFCASLGTGVYEQYFGPGTRLTVT.

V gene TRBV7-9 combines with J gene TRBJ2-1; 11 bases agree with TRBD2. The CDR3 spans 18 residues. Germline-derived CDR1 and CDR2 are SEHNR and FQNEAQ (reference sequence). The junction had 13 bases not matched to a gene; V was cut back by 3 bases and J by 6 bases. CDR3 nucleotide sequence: TGTGCCAGCAGCTTGGTGTTCGCGCTAGCGGGAGGATTCAATGAGCAGTTCTTC. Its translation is CASSLVFALAGGFNEQFF.

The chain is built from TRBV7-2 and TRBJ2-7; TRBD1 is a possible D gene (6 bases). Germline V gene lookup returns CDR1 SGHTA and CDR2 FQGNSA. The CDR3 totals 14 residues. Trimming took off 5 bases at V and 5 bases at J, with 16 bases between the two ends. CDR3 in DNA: TGTGCCAGCAGCCCAGGGACATTCACCCACGAGCAGTACTTC. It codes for CASSPGTFTHEQYF. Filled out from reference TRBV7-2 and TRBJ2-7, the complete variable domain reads GAGVSQSPSNKVTEKGKDVELRCDPISGHTALYWYRQSLGQGLEFLIYFQGNSAPDKSGLPSDRFSAERTGGSVSTLTIQRTQQEDSAVYLCASSPGTFTHEQYFGPGTRLTVT.

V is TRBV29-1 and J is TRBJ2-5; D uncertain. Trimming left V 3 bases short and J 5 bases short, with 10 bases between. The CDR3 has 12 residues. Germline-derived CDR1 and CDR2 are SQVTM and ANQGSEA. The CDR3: CSVERSGETQYF. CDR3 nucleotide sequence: TGCAGCGTTGAGAGGTCTGGGGAGACCCAGTACTTC.

CDR3 sequence (DNA): TGCAGTGCTAGAGATCACGGGAAGGGAGACAGTCTTAGAGGCTACACCTTC. Translating gives CSARDHGKGDSLRGYTF. V and J are TRBV20-1 and TRBJ1-2, with a possible D match to TRBD1 (5 bases). V was cut by 0 bases and J by 8 bases, with 25 bases left in between. The CDR3 runs to 17 residues. The germline CDR1 and CDR2 sequences are DFQATT and SNEGSKA (reference sequence).

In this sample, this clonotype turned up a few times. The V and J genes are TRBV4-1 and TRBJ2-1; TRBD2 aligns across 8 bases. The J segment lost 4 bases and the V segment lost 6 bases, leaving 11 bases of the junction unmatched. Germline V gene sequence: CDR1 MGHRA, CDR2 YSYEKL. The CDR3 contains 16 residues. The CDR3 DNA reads TGCGCCAGCAGTCAAACCACGGGAGGGTTTTACAATGAGCAGTTCTTC. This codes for CASSQTTGGFYNEQFF.

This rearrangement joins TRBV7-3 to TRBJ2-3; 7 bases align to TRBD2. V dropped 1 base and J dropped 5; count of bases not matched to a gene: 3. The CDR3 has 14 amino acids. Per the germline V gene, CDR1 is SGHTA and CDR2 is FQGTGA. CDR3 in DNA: TGTGCCAGCAGCTTAAAAGCGGGAAGAGATACGCAGTATTTT. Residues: CASSLKAGRDTQYF.

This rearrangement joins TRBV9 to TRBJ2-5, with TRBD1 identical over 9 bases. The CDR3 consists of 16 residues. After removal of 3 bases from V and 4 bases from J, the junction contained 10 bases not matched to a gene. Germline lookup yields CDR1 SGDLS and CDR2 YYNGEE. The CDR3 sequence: CASSATGTGRGETQYF. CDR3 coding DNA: TGTGCCAGCAGCGCCACCGGGACAGGGAGGGGAGAGACCCAGTACTTC. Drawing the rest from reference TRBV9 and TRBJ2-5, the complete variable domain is DSGVTQTPKHLITATGQRVTLRCSPRSGDLSVYWYQQSLDQGLQFLIQYYNGEERAKGNILERFSAQQFPDLHSELNLSSLELGDSALYFCASSATGTGRGETQYFGPGTRLLVL.

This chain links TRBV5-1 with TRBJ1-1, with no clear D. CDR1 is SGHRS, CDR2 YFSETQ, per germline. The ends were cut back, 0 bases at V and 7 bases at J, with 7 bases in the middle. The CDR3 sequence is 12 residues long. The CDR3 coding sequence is TGCGCCAGCAGCTTGGGATATGGTGAAGCTTTCTTT. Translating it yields CASSLGYGEAFF. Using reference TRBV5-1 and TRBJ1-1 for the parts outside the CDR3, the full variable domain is KAGVTQTPRYLIKTRGQQVTLSCSPISGHRSVSWYQQTPGQGLQFLFEYFSETQRNKGNFPGRFSGRQFSNSRSEMNVSTLELGDSALYLCASSLGYGEAFFGQGTRLTVV.

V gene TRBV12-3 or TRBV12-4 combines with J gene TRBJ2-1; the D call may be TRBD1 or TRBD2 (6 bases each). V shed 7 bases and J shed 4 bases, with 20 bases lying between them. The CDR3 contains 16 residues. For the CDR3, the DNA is TGTGCCAGCATACCTCAGGGGTTGCGGGGATACAATGAGCAGTTCTTC. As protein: CASIPQGLRGYNEQFF.

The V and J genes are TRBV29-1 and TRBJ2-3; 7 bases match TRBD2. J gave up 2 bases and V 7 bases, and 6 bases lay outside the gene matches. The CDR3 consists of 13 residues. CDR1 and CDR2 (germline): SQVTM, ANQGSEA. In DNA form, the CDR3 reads TGCAGCGCCGCGGGGGTTTTCACAGATACGCAGTATTTT. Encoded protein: CSAAGVFTDTQYF.

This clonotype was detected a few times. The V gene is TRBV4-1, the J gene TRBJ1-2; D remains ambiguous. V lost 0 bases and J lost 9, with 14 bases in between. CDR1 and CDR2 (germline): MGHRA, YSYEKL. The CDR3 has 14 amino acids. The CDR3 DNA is TGCGCCAGCAGCCAAGAGGCGGAAGGGAGCAGCTACACCTTC. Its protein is CASSQEAEGSSYTF.

CDR3 loop: CASSLAAVHEQYF. In DNA form, the CDR3 reads TGTGCCAGCAGCTTGGCAGCGGTGCACGAGCAGTACTTC. The chain links TRBV5-5 to TRBJ2-5; TRBD2 is a possible D gene (5 bases). The J call may be in error: the DNA end matches TRBJ2-7 better. CDR3 size: 13 residues. The V gene's germline CDR1 is SGHKS and CDR2 YYEKEE (reference sequence).

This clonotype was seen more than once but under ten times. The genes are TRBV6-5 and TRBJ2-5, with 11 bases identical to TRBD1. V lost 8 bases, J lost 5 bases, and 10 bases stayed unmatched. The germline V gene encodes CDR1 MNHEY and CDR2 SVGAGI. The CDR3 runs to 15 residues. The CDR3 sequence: CASYPRDRGVETQYF. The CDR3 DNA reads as TGTGCCAGCTACCCGCGGGACAGGGGGGTGGAGACCCAGTACTTC.

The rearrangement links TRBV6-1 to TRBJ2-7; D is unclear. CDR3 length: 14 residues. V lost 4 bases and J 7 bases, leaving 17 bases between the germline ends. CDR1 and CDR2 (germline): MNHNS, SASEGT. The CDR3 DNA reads TGTGCCAGCAGTGTGAGTAGGAATTTTGGAGAGCAGTACTTC. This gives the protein CASSVSRNFGEQYF.

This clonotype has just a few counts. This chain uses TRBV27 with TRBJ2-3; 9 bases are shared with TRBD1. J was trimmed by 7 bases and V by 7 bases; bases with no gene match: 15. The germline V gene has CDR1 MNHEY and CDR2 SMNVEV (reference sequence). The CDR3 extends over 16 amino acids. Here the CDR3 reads CASTHLKGQGSYTQYF. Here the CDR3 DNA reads TGTGCCAGCACCCACCTAAAGGGACAGGGCTCCTATACGCAGTATTTT.

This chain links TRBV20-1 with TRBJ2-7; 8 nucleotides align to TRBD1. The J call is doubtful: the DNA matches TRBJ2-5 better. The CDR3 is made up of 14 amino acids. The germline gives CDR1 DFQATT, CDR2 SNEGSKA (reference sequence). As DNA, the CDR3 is TGCAGTGCTAGAGGGACAGGGATTACGGAGACCCAGTACTTC. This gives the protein CSARGTGITETQYF.

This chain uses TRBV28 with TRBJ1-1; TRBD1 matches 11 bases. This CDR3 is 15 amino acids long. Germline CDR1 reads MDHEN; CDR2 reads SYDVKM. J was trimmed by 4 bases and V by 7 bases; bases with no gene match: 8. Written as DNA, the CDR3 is TGTGCCAGCACCGCCAGGACAGGGGGCTTCACTGAAGCTTTCTTT. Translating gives CASTARTGGFTEAFF.

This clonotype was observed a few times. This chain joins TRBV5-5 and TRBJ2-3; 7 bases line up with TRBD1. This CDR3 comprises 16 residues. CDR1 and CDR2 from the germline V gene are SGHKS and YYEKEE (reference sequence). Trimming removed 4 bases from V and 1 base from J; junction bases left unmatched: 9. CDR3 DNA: TGTGCCAGCAGCCCGGAGTGGACAGGAGGCACAGATACGCAGTATTTT. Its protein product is CASSPEWTGGTDTQYF. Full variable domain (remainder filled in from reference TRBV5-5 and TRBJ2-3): DAGVTQSPTHLIKTRGQQVTLRCSPISGHKSVSWYQQVLGQGPQFIFQYYEKEERGRGNFPDRFSARQFPNYSSELNVNALLLGDSALYLCASSPEWTGGTDTQYFGPGTRLTVL.

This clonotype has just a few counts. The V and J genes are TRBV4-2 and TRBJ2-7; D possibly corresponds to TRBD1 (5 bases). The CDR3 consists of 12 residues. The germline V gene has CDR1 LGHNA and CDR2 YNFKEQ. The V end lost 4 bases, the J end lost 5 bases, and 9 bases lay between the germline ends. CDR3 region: CASSRSRDEQYF. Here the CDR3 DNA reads TGTGCCAGCAGCCGGAGCAGGGACGAGCAGTACTTC.